The source of this T cell receptor beta chain is a study of vaccination effects on CD4 cells after COVID-19. General study findings and limits: Relatively few convalescent patients took part in the study, which had no early post-infection timepoints.

The CDR3 sequence is 13 residues long. CDR1 is SGHKS and CDR2 is YYEKEE in the germline V gene (reference sequence). The V end was cut by 2 bases, the J end by 6 bases, with 12 bases between. About this clone: Its antigen is unknown.

Viral peptide pool expansion of antigen-specific CD4+ T cells preceded sequencing in the ViraFEST assay. The authors isolated CD4+ T cells after nine to eleven days of culture. Recipients of the vaccine had no prior SARS-CoV-2 infection and negative nucleocapsid antibodies. Produced via immunoSEQ multiplex PCR; TCRdb's table is partial and in-frame only. The table shows approximately 28,000 clones, with around three quarters occurring only once. The sample consisted of CD4+ T cells from PBMCs cultured with HCoV-NL63 spike peptides, taken before COVID-19 vaccination. This chain connects TRBV5-5 to TRBJ2-7; D possibly matches TRBD1 or TRBD2 (5 bases each). The source is a human donor who received a COVID-19 vaccine. CDR3 in amino acids: CASSLTGRGEQYF. The CDR3 DNA follows: TGTGCCAGCAGCTTAACGGGACGGGGCGAGCAGTACTTC.